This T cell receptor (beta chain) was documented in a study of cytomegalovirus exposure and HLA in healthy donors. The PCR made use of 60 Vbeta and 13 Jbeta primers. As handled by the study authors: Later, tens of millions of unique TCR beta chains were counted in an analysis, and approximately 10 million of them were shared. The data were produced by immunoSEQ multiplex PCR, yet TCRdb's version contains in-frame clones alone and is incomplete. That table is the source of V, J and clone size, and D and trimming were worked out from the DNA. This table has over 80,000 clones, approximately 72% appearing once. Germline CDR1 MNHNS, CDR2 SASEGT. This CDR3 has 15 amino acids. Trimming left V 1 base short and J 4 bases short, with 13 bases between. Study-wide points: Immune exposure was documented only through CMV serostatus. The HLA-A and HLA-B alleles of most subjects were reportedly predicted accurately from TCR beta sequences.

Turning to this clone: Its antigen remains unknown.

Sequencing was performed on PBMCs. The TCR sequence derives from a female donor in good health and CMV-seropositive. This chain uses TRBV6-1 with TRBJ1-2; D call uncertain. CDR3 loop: CASSEGRNVGYGYTF. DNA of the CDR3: TGTGCCAGCAGTGAAGGCAGGAACGTAGGCTATGGCTACACCTTC.